This T cell receptor beta chain was identified during a study of OX40 agonist ivuxolimab in advanced cancers. General study findings and limits: More expanded clones were seen, on average, in CD8+ T cells than in CD4+.

Germline CDR1 is SNHLY and CDR2 is FYNNEI. This CDR3 region has 17 residues. The trim removed 4 bases at V and 9 bases at J, leaving 18 bases unmatched. Turning to this clone: Its antigen is unknown.

Repertoires were generated with immunoSEQ multiplex PCR, while TCRdb's copy carries only in-frame clones and drops some. The data contain around 38,000 clones, nearly 80% of them singletons. The TCR sequence derives from an adult with an advanced solid tumor such as melanoma, head and neck, liver or kidney cancer. The starting material was CD4+ or CD8+ T cells sorted from blood, obtained in a trial of the OX40 agonist ivuxolimab. This chain joins TRBV2 and TRBJ2-1, with 7 bases lining up with TRBD2. In DNA form, the CDR3 reads TGTGCCAGCAGTGGGACTAGGCTAGCCTTAGGGGTTGGTGAGCAGTTCTTC. Translation: CASSGTRLALGVGEQFF.